The 30 T cell receptor beta chains reported below all come from one sample, sequenced in a study of OX40 agonist ivuxolimab in advanced cancers. Some clones are missing from TCRdb's copy, which holds only in-frame ones; the method was immunoSEQ multiplex PCR. The sample has some 16,000 clones; roughly three quarters are singletons. Sequencing was performed on CD4+ or CD8+ T cells sorted from blood, taken in a trial of the OX40 agonist ivuxolimab. These receptors were collected from an adult with an advanced solid tumor such as melanoma, head and neck, liver or kidney cancer.

The chain uses TRBV9 and TRBJ2-1; maybe TRBD1 (6 bases). The length of the CDR3 is 17 residues. The V gene lost 0 bases and the J gene lost 0 bases, with 13 bases spanning the gap. The germline gives CDR1 SGDLS, CDR2 YYNGEE. DNA of the CDR3: TGTGCCAGCAGCGTAGAGGGGGTAGCTTTCTCCTACAATGAGCAGTTCTTC. Translation gives CASSVEGVAFSYNEQFF. Looking up the rest from reference TRBV9 and TRBJ2-1 gives the full variable domain: DSGVTQTPKHLITATGQRVTLRCSPRSGDLSVYWYQQSLDQGLQFLIQYYNGEERAKGNILERFSAQQFPDLHSELNLSSLELGDSALYFCASSVEGVAFSYNEQFFGPGTRLTVL.

The chain links TRBV5-4 to TRBJ2-7; 7 bases agree with TRBD1. The CDR3 loop spans 14 amino acids. V lost 4 bases, J lost 0 bases, and 4 bases stayed unmatched. Germline CDR1 and CDR2: SGHNT and YYREEE (reference sequence). CDR3 residues: CASSPGTASYEQYF. In nucleotides, the CDR3 is TGTGCCAGCAGCCCGGGGACAGCCTCCTACGAGCAGTACTTC.

CDR3 nucleotides: TGTGCCAGCAGCGTAAACAGGGAGTCCGGGGAGCAGTTCTTC. Translating gives CASSVNRESGEQFF. The chain uses TRBV9 and TRBJ2-1, with D possibly TRBD1 on 6 matching bases. V was cut by 1 base and J by 10 bases, with 15 bases left in between. Per germline, CDR1 SGDLS and CDR2 YYNGEE. The CDR3 covers 14 residues.

The V gene is TRBV6-1, the J gene TRBJ2-5, with 10 positions matching TRBD2. The CDR3 extends over 16 amino acids. J lost 2 bases, V lost 4 bases, and 7 bases had no gene match. Germline CDR1 is MNHNS and CDR2 is SASEGT. The CDR3 spells CASSVLGLAEQETQYF. DNA of the CDR3: TGTGCCAGCAGTGTTCTCGGACTAGCGGAGCAAGAGACCCAGTACTTC.

The rearrangement links TRBV11-3 to TRBJ1-1; D not resolved. The CDR3 is made up of 14 amino acids. Per the germline V gene, CDR1 is SGHNT and CDR2 is YENEEA. Deletions cut 6 bases from V and 7 bases from J, with 18 bases between. The CDR3 loop is CASSSRASRDEAFF. CDR3 DNA: TGTGCCAGCAGTTCTAGGGCCTCGCGGGATGAAGCTTTCTTT.

This clone was detected only once. A read error may produce the germline difference seen at one junction end. The rearrangement links TRBV5-3 to TRBJ1-1; D not resolved. TRBV5-3 is known as an ORF, though its function is uncertain. The CDR3 runs to 12 residues. CDR3 region: CASSFNRAEAFF. CDR3 nucleotides: TGTGCCAGCAGCTTTAATCGAGCTGAAGCTTTCTTT.

Only one count was recorded for this clone. CDR3 sequence reads: CASSLIYHNQETQYF. The CDR3 DNA reads as TGTGCCAGCAGCTTAATCTACCACAACCAAGAGACCCAGTACTTC. The V gene is TRBV7-9, the J gene TRBJ2-5; D ambiguous. The germline gives CDR1 SEHNR, CDR2 FQNEAQ (reference sequence). V dropped 2 bases and J dropped 0 bases, with 10 bases sitting between them. The CDR3 has 15 amino acids.

This rearrangement joins TRBV11-3 to TRBJ2-3, with 12 positions matching TRBD2. The CDR3 is made up of 15 amino acids. V was clipped by 7 bases and J by 2 bases; unmatched bases: 4. From germline, CDR1 is SGHNT and CDR2 YENEEA. This CDR3 reads CASTRLAGDTDTQYF. For the CDR3, the DNA is TGTGCCAGCACCCGACTAGCGGGAGACACAGATACGCAGTATTTT.

Points on this clone: This probably arose from a read error, given a far larger clone one base away. The genes are TRBV11-2 and TRBJ2-7, with TRBD2 matching over 8 bases. The V segment lost 6 bases and the J segment 3 bases; nucleotides outside the gene matches: 10. Looked up from germline, CDR1 is SGHAT and CDR2 is FQNNGV. The CDR3 has 15 residues. The CDR3 DNA follows: TGTGCCAGCAGTACCACGGGGGGGGCCGGCTACGAGCAGTACTTC. Amino acid sequence: CASSTTGGAGYEQYF.

The chain couples TRBV11-2 to TRBJ2-1; TRBD2 agrees at 7 bases. The V gene end was trimmed by 5 bases and the J gene end by 3 bases; junction bases not matched to a gene: 7. CDR3 length: 15 amino acids. Germline values: CDR1 SGHAT, CDR2 FQNNGV. The CDR3 DNA is TGTGCCAGCAGCGTAGGCGGGGGAAACTACAATGAGCAGTTCTTC. Protein product: CASSVGGGNYNEQFF.

In the case of this clone: In the same sample, other DNA sequences code for this CDR3. V usage is TRBV4-1 and J usage is TRBJ2-3, with TRBD2 matching 7 bases. In germline, CDR1 is MGHRA, CDR2 YSYEKL. This CDR3 spans 16 amino acids. V gave up 5 bases and J gave up 2 bases; unmatched junction bases: 10. CDR3 amino acids: CASSTRAGTITDTQYF. The CDR3 nucleotides read TGCGCCAGCAGCACCAGAGCGGGAACAATCACAGATACGCAGTATTTT.

This chain links TRBV7-9 with TRBJ2-7; TRBD2 aligns across 10 bases. The J segment lost 5 bases and the V segment lost 3 bases, leaving 7 bases of the junction unmatched. This CDR3 is 15 amino acids long. Germline V gene sequence: CDR1 SEHNR, CDR2 FQNEAQ (reference sequence). In nucleotides, the CDR3 is TGTGCCAGCAGCTTCGGGACTAGCGAAAGGGACGAGCAGTACTTC. As protein: CASSFGTSERDEQYF.

V is TRBV2 and J is TRBJ1-1; D gene uncertain. CDR3 size: 13 residues. V shed 4 bases and J shed 2 bases, with 8 bases lying between them. Per germline, CDR1 SNHLY and CDR2 FYNNEI. In DNA form, the CDR3 reads TGTGCCAGCAGTGGGCCCTACAACACTGAAGCTTTCTTT. This translates into CASSGPYNTEAFF.

V usage is TRBV4-3 and J usage is TRBJ2-1; the D gene is possibly TRBD2 (7 bases). Per the germline V gene, CDR1 is LGHNA and CDR2 is YSLEER. CDR3 length: 16 residues. Trimming cost V 1 base and J 2 bases, with 12 bases left between them. The CDR3 nucleotides are TGCGCCAGCAGCCAAGTTGGCGGGGGCCCCTACAATGAGCAGTTCTTC. Translation gives CASSQVGGGPYNEQFF.

The chain uses TRBV6-5 and TRBJ1-5; D ambiguous. This CDR3 is 15 amino acids long. Trimming pared 6 bases from V and 1 base from J, leaving 13 bases between. From germline, CDR1 is MNHEY and CDR2 SVGAGI. CDR3 coding DNA: TGTGCCAGCAGGGATTTAGACGGGAGCAATCAGCCCCAGCATTTT. Amino acid sequence: CASRDLDGSNQPQHF.

The chain couples TRBV10-3 to TRBJ2-5, with TRBD1 identical over 7 bases. This CDR3 spans 16 amino acids. Germline V gene lookup returns CDR1 ENHRY and CDR2 SYGVKD. V shed 0 bases, J shed 4 bases, and the junction held 8 bases outside the gene matches. The DNA for the CDR3 is TGTGCCATCAGTGAGTCGGTGAGACAGGGCGGAGAGACCCAGTACTTC. Translated, it gives CAISESVRQGGETQYF.

Here the CDR3 reads CAWSWEVDTEAFF. In DNA form, the CDR3 reads TGTGCCTGGAGTTGGGAGGTTGACACTGAAGCTTTCTTT. The chain couples TRBV30 to TRBJ1-1; D not certain. Trimming removed 2 bases from V and 3 bases from J, with 10 bases in between. The CDR3 runs to 13 residues. In germline, CDR1 is GTSNPN, CDR2 SVGIG (reference sequence).

This CDR3 is CASSQGTELNTEAFF. Written as DNA, the CDR3 is TGCGCCAGCAGCCAAGGGACGGAATTGAACACTGAAGCTTTCTTT. The V call is TRBV4-3, the J call TRBJ1-1, with D unclear. The CDR3 is 15 amino acids. Trimming cost V 1 base and J 0 bases, with 9 bases left between them. From germline, CDR1 is LGHNA and CDR2 YSLEER.

The rearrangement links TRBV19 to TRBJ1-2; a possible D gene is TRBD1 (5 bases). The germline CDR1 and CDR2 sequences are LNHDA and SQIVND (reference sequence). V dropped 10 bases and J dropped 2 bases, with 14 bases sitting between them. The CDR3 extends over 13 amino acids. The CDR3 sequence is CATSGRKNYGYTF. In DNA form, the CDR3 reads TGTGCCACCTCAGGGAGAAAGAACTATGGCTACACCTTC.

Remarks on this clone: This probably arose from a read error, given a far larger clone one base away. The rearrangement uses TRBV7-6 and TRBJ2-7; 7 positions agree with TRBD1. CDR3 length equals 14 residues. The J segment lost 0 bases and the V segment lost 4 bases, leaving 3 bases of the junction unmatched. CDR1 SGHVS and CDR2 FNYEAQ come from the germline V gene. The CDR3 here is CASSSGQLSYEQYF. Here the CDR3 DNA reads TGTGCCAGCAGCTCGGGACAGCTCTCCTACGAGCAGTACTTC.

This rearrangement joins TRBV4-3 to TRBJ1-2, with D hard to call. Germline CDR1 reads LGHNA; CDR2 reads YSLEER. Trimming pared 1 base from V and 0 bases from J, leaving 6 bases between. This CDR3 spans 14 amino acids. The chain's CDR3 is CASSQGDSNYGYTF. The CDR3 coding sequence is TGCGCCAGCAGCCAAGGCGATTCTAACTATGGCTACACCTTC.

The CDR3: CASSLLGQGAPGELFF. CDR3 nucleotides: TGTGCCAGCAGCCTACTAGGACAGGGGGCCCCCGGGGAGCTGTTTTTT. V and J are TRBV7-8 and TRBJ2-2, with 11 bases that match TRBD1. Trimming removed 5 bases from V and 6 bases from J; junction bases left unmatched: 8. CDR1 is SGHVS and CDR2 is FQNEAQ in the germline V gene. This CDR3 spans 16 amino acids.

The V call is TRBV19, the J call TRBJ1-1; D not resolved. The germline gives CDR1 LNHDA, CDR2 SQIVND (reference sequence). This CDR3 contains 14 residues. Trimming removed 7 bases at V and 0 bases at J, with 12 bases between. The CDR3 bases are TGTGCCAGTAAAACCGGGTCTATGAACACTGAAGCTTTCTTT. Amino acid sequence: CASKTGSMNTEAFF. Drawing the rest from reference TRBV19 and TRBJ1-1, the complete variable domain is DGGITQSPKYLFRKEGQNVTLSCEQNLNHDAMYWYRQDPGQGLRLIYYSQIVNDFQKGDIAEGYSVSREKKESFPLTVTSAQKNPTAFYLCASKTGSMNTEAFFGQGTRLTVV.

The CDR3 loop reads CASSLEQASYNEQFF. DNA of the CDR3: TGTGCCAGCAGCTTGGAACAGGCTTCCTACAATGAGCAGTTCTTC. The chain joins TRBV5-6 to TRBJ2-1; the D gene is possibly TRBD1 (5 bases). Germline lookup yields CDR1 SGHDT and CDR2 YYEEEE. Trimming took 0 bases from V and 1 from J, leaving 8 bases between them. This CDR3 comprises 15 residues.

This chain connects TRBV5-5 to TRBJ1-2, with a tentative D call TRBD1 (5 bases). Trimming took off 0 bases at V and 8 bases at J, with 14 bases between the two ends. The V gene's germline CDR1 is SGHKS and CDR2 YYEKEE (reference sequence). This CDR3 contains 14 residues. For the CDR3, the DNA is TGTGCCAGCAGCTTGGGGGACGGTGGCAGGGGCTACACCTTC. It yields the protein CASSLGDGGRGYTF.

This rearrangement joins TRBV7-2 to TRBJ2-5; D not certain. The J call may be mistaken, given a closer DNA end match to TRBJ2-7. CDR3 length equals 13 residues. CDR1 is SGHTA and CDR2 is FQGNSA in the germline V gene. The CDR3 DNA is TGTGCCAGCAGCGCGACTGATCTCTACGAGCAGTACTTC. The encoded protein is CASSATDLYEQYF.

This chain joins TRBV5-6 and TRBJ2-5, with 10 bases that match TRBD1. The length of the CDR3 is 18 residues. In germline, CDR1 is SGHDT, CDR2 YYEEEE. V lost 2 bases, J lost 5 bases, and 15 bases stayed unmatched. CDR3 in DNA: TGTGCCAGCAGCTTTACGGGACAGGGGTCTCATTTTTCTGAGACCCAGTACTTC. Translated: CASSFTGQGSHFSETQYF. The whole variable domain, filled in from reference TRBV5-6 and TRBJ2-5, reads DAGVTQSPTHLIKTRGQQVTLRCSPKSGHDTVSWYQQALGQGPQFIFQYYEEEERQRGNFPDRFSGHQFPNYSSELNVNALLLGDSALYLCASSFTGQGSHFSETQYFGPGTRLLVL.

The CDR3 here is CASSSSRDRVYEQYF. As DNA, the CDR3 is TGTGCCAGCAGCTCTAGTCGGGACAGGGTTTACGAGCAGTACTTC. This chain uses TRBV7-9 with TRBJ2-7; 9 bases are shared with TRBD1. This CDR3 spans 15 amino acids. Trimming cost V 4 bases and J 4 bases; bases outside gene matches: 8. Germline lookup yields CDR1 SEHNR and CDR2 FQNEAQ (reference sequence). The full variable domain, in which reference TRBV7-9 and TRBJ2-7 provide the parts outside the CDR3, is DTGVSQNPRHKITKRGQNVTFRCDPISEHNRLYWYRQTLGQGPEFLTYFQNEAQLEKSRLLSDRFSAERPKGSFSTLEIQRTEQGDSAMYLCASSSSRDRVYEQYFGPGTRLTVT.

The chain carries TRBV6-1 and TRBJ1-6; TRBD1 might be the D (6 bases). The CDR3 length is 14 residues. V lost 6 bases and J lost 7, with 13 bases in between. The germline V gene has CDR1 MNHNS and CDR2 SASEGT. Written as DNA, the CDR3 is TGTGCCAGCAGCCCTGCAGGGGAAAATTCACCCCTCCACTTT. Its protein product is CASSPAGENSPLHF.

This sequence joins TRBV19 and TRBJ2-7; D not certain. Trimming took 5 bases from V and 0 from J, leaving 14 bases between them. Germline assignment: CDR1 LNHDA and CDR2 SQIVND (reference sequence). The length of the CDR3 is 15 residues. In DNA form, the CDR3 reads TGTGCCAGTAGTGATTGGGCAAGTAGCTCCTACGAGCAGTACTTC. It yields the protein CASSDWASSSYEQYF.